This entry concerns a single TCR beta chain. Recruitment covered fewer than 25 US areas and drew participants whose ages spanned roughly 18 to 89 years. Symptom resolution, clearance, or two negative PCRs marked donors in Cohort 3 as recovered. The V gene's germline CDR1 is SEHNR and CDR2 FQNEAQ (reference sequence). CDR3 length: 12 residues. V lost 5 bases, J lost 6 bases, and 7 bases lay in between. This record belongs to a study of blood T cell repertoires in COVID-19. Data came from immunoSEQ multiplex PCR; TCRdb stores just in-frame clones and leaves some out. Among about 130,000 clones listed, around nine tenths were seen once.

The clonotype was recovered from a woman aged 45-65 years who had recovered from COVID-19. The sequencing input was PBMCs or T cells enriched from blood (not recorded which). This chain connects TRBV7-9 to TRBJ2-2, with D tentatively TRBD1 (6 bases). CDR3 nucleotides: TGTGCCAGCAGCCAGGGGTCCGGGGAGCTGTTTTTT. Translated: CASSQGSGELFF.